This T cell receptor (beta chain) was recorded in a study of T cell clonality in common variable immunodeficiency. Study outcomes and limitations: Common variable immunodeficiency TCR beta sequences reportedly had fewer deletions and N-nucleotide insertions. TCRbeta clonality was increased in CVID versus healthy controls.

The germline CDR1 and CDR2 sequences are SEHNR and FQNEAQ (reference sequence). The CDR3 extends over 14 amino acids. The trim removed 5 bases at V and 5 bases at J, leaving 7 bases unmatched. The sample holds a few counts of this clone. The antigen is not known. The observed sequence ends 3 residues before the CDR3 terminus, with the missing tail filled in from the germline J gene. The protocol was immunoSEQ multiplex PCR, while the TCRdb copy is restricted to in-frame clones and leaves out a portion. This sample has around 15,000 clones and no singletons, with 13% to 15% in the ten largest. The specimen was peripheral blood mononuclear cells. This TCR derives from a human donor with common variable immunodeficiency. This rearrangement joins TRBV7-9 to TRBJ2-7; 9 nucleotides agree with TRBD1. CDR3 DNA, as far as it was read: TGTGCCAGCAGCCGGACAGGGGCCACGGACGAG. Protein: CASSRTGATDE. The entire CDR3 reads CASSRTGATDEQYF.